This paragraph reports one T cell receptor (beta chain). No antigen is known for it. In germline, CDR1 is SGDLS, CDR2 YYNGEE. The CDR3 totals 15 residues. Losses at the gene ends were 3 bases for V and 2 bases for J; bases not matched to a gene: 4. This specimen belongs to a study of graft-versus-host responses after intestinal transplantation. About the study: Recipients obtained multivisceral, liver-intestinal, or isolated intestinal transplants. Study-wide findings and caveats: Recipient bone marrow held GvH clones, some seen earlier in ileum or blood.

TCRdb keeps only in-frame clones here, not all; method: immunoSEQ multiplex PCR. The sample comprises about 28,000 clones, roughly four fifths of which are singletons, and approximately 20% rests with the top ten. This clonotype was obtained from a human donor who received an intestinal transplant. The genes are TRBV9 and TRBJ2-1, with 8 bases identical to TRBD2. Sequenced here: unstimulated CD8+ T cells sorted from spleen or lymph node cells, sampled before intestinal transplant. The CDR3 DNA reads as TGTGCCAGCAGCGAACGGGAGGGCCCCTACAATGAGCAGTTCTTC. The encoded protein is CASSEREGPYNEQFF.